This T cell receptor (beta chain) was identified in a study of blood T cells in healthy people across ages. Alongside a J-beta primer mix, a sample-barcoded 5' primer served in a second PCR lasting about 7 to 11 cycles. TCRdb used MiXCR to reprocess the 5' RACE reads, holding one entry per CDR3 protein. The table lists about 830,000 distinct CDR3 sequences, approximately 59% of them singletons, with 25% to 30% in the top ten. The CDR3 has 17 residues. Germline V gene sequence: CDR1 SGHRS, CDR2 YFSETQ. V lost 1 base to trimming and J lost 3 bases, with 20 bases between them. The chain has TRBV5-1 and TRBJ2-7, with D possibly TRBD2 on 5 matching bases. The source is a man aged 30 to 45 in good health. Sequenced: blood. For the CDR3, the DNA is TGCGCCAGCAGCTTGCGGGTTAGGTCTCGGGAATACTACGAGCAGTACTTC. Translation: CASSLRVRSREYYEQYF.